The rows below give T cell receptor beta chains drawn from one sample of a study of identical twins. Using its own MiXCR run on the 5' RACE reads, TCRdb lists one record per CDR3 protein. The sample yields hundreds of thousands of distinct CDR3 sequences, more than 9% seen once. This sample also appeared in a second study, on yellow fever vaccine responses in identical twins.

Material for sequencing was PBMCs. The receptor source for this set is a woman aged 18-29 years in good health. The CDR3 runs from the conserved cysteine through the conserved F or W. The D gene is left open where the match is weak. Not all rows give a size; the values are once, few, many and, for expanded clones, a class.

V gene	J gene	clone size	D gene	CDR3 DNA	CDR3 protein
TRBV29-1	TRBJ2-1	few	.	TGCAGCATACTAAGGCATGAGCAGTTCTTC	CSILRHEQFF
TRBV20-1	TRBJ2-1	few	TRBD2	TGCAGTGCTAGAGGGGGAGGGCTAGCGGGGAGAAGCTCCTACAATGAGCAGTTCTTC	CSARGGGLAGRSSYNEQFF
TRBV9	TRBJ2-3	few	.	TGTGCCAGCAGCGTAGTCCCCATCACAGATACGCAGTATTTT	CASSVVPITDTQYF
TRBV10-3	TRBJ2-1	few	.	TGTGCCATCAGCGACCCCGCTCGGTTCAATGAGCAGTTCTTC	CAISDPARFNEQFF
TRBV12-3/TRBV12-4	TRBJ2-1	many	TRBD2	TGTGCCAGCAGTCCCGGGATTCTTAGCGGGACTAGTGAGCAGTTCTTC	CASSPGILSGTSEQFF
TRBV7-4	TRBJ1-1	many	.	TGTGCCAGCAGCTTAGGCGGCCCGGTGGCTTTCTTT	CASSLGGPVAFF
TRBV4-1	TRBJ2-3	.	TRBD1	TGCGCCAGCAGCCAACCACGGATGAAAGCCGGGACAGGGGGGACTCCCCTCGCCACAGATACGCAGTATTTT	CASSQPRMKAGTGGTPLATDTQYF
TRBV7-9	TRBJ1-1	once	.	TGTGCCAGCACCTTGTGGATACAGGGACCTCTATCTTTCTTT	CASTLWIQGPLSFF
TRBV29-1	TRBJ2-5	many	.	TGCAGCGTTGGGGGCCACCGTGGCCAAGAGACCCAGTACTTC	CSVGGHRGQETQYF
TRBV6-5	TRBJ2-3	.	.	TGTGCCAGCAGTTATGGGGGACTTCGCACAGATACGCAGTATTTT	CASSYGGLRTDTQYF
TRBV25-1	TRBJ1-4	.	TRBD1	TGTGCCAGCAAGGGGGACAGGGGGCGTCATGAAAAACTGTTTTTT	CASKGDRGRHEKLFF
TRBV29-1	TRBJ2-7	.	.	TGCAGCGTTGAAGGCGATCCCCCCGAGCAGTACTTC	CSVEGDPPEQYF
TRBV2	TRBJ2-1	few	TRBD2	TGTGCCAGCAGTGATAGCGGGAGCCCGAATGAGCAGTTCTTC	CASSDSGSPNEQFF
TRBV24-1	TRBJ2-1	.	.	TGTGCCACCAGTGACCAATATAGCCGCGATGAGCAGTTCTTC	CATSDQYSRDEQFF
TRBV7-8	TRBJ2-3	.	.	TGTGCCAGCAGCTTCAGGACAGTCACAGATACGCAGTATTTT	CASSFRTVTDTQYF
TRBV27	TRBJ2-7	many	.	TGTGCCAGCAGTCCCTCTACAAGATACGAGCAGTACTTC	CASSPSTRYEQYF
TRBV6-5	TRBJ2-7	.	TRBD1	TGTGCCAGCAGTTACTCCGGACAGGGCAACGAGCAGTACTTC	CASSYSGQGNEQYF
TRBV20-1	TRBJ2-3	many	.	TGCAGTGCTAGAGAGGGGGCCGGAGATACGCAGTATTTT	CSAREGAGDTQYF
TRBV6-4	TRBJ2-3	.	TRBD1	TGTGCCAGCAGTGACCGTGGGACAGGGAGCCCAGATACGCAGTATTTT	CASSDRGTGSPDTQYF
TRBV11-2	TRBJ1-1	.	TRBD1	TGTGCCAGCGGACTATCACAGGGGGCTACGGAAGCTTTCTTT	CASGLSQGATEAFF
TRBV2	TRBJ1-5	many	.	TGTGCCAGCAGTGGTCAGGGCTATCAGCCCCAGCATTTT	CASSGQGYQPQHF
TRBV12-5	TRBJ2-5	few	.	TGTGCTAGTGGTTTGGGGAGGGCGGGAGAGACCCAGTACTTC	CASGLGRAGETQYF
TRBV20-1	TRBJ1-2	few	.	TGCAGTGCTTCGCATTCCGCCCGCGGTTACTATGGCTACACCTTC	CSASHSARGYYGYTF
TRBV21-1	TRBJ1-1	few	.	TGTGCCAGCAGCAAAGAGGGGAGGAACACTGAAGCTTTCTTT	CASSKEGRNTEAFF
TRBV12-3/TRBV12-4	TRBJ2-3	few	.	TGTGCCAGCAGCCAAGTAGGGTTTGTAGATACGCAGTATTTT	CASSQVGFVDTQYF
TRBV20-1	TRBJ1-6	.	TRBD1	TGCAGTGCGAAAACCGGGACAGGGCCTTCACCCCTCCACTTT	CSAKTGTGPSPLHF
TRBV10-3	TRBJ1-3	many	TRBD1	TGTGCCATCAGCCGACAGGGTCGCGGGTCTGGAAACACCATATATTTT	CAISRQGRGSGNTIYF
TRBV12-3/TRBV12-4	TRBJ2-5	.	.	TGTGCCAGCAGAATACAGGGCTACCAAGAGACCCAGTACTTC	CASRIQGYQETQYF
TRBV12-3/TRBV12-4	TRBJ2-1	many	TRBD2	TGTGCCAGCAGCAATGGACTAGACAACAATGAGCAGTTCTTC	CASSNGLDNNEQFF
TRBV12-3/TRBV12-4	TRBJ2-2	.	.	TGTGCCAGCAGTACCTGGGGGGAGCTGTTTTTT	CASSTWGELFF
TRBV4-2	TRBJ1-3	.	.	TGTGCCAGCAGCCAATTCGGACCGGGCTCTGGAAACACCATATATTTT	CASSQFGPGSGNTIYF
TRBV10-3	TRBJ2-1	few	TRBD2	TGTGCCATCAGTGAGAGAGGGACTAGCGGGTACAATGAGCAGTTCTTC	CAISERGTSGYNEQFF
TRBV4-1	TRBJ2-3	many	TRBD2	TGCGCCAGCAGCCATGACCTAGCGGGCCGCACAGATACGCAGTATTTT	CASSHDLAGRTDTQYF
TRBV7-3	TRBJ2-2	few	TRBD2	TGTGCCAGCAGCCCACGCCCGGGACTAGCGGCGAACACCGGGGAGCTGTTTTTT	CASSPRPGLAANTGELFF
TRBV7-9	TRBJ2-7	.	.	TGTGCCAGCAGCCTTTCGTGGAACGAGCAGTACTTC	CASSLSWNEQYF
TRBV20-1	TRBJ2-3	once	.	TGCAGTGCCAACCCCGCGCGGGGCCCAGATACGCAGTATTTT	CSANPARGPDTQYF
TRBV27	TRBJ2-3	few	TRBD2	TGTGCCACCTTAAATAGCGGGAGAAGGTCAGATACGCAGTATTTT	CATLNSGRRSDTQYF